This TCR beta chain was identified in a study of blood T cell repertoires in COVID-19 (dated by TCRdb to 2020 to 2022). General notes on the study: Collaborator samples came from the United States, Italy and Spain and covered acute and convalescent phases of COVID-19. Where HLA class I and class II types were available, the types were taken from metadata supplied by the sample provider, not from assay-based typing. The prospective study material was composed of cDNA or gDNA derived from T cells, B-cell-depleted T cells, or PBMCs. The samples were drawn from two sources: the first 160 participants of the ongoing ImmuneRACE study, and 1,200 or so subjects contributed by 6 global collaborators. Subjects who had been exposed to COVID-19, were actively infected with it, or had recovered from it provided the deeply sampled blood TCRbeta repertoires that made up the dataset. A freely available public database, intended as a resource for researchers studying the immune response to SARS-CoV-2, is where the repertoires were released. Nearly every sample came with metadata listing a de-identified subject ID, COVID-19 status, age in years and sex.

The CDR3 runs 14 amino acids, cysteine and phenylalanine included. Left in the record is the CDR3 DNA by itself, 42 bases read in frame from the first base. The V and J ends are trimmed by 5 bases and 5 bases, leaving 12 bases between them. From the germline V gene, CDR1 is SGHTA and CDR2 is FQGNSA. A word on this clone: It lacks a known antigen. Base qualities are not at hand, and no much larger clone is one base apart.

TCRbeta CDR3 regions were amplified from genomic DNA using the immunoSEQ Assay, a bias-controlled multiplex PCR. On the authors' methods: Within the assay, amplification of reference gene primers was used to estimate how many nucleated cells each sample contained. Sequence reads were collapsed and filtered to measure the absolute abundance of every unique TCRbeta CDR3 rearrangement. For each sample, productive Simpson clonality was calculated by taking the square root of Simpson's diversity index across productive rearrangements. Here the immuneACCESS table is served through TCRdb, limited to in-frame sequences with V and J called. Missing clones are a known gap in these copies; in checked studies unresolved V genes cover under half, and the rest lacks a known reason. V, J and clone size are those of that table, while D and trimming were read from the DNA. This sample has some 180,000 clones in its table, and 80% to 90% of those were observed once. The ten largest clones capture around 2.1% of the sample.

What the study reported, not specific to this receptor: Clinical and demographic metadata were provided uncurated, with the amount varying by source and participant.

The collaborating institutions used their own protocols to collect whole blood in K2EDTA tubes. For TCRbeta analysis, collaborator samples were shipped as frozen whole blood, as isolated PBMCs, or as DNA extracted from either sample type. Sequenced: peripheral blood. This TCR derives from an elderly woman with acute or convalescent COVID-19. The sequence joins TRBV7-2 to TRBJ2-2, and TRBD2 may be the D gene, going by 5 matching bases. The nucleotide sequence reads TGTGCCAGCAGCCCCCTTCGGGGAACCGGGGAGCTGTTTTTT. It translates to CASSPLRGTGELFF.